The 8 T cell receptor beta chains below all came from one sample that was sequenced in a study of Graves' ophthalmopathy and Graves' hyperthyroidism. Amplification from RNA transcripts yielded the TCR beta CDR3 regions. After a first-round RT-PCR with HTBI primers, a second-round multiplex PCR was run. TCRdb reprocessed the multiplex PCR reads with MiXCR, giving one entry per CDR3 protein. The sample lists about 340,000 distinct CDR3 sequences, roughly a sixth seen once, with around 12% in the top ten. Sequenced sample: peripheral blood. These receptors originate from an adult man with Graves' ophthalmopathy.

To note about this clonotype: A much larger clone is a single base away; this may be a read error. V gene TRBV4-1 combines with J gene TRBJ1-1; D is possibly TRBD1 (6 bases). There are 13 residues in the CDR3. Trimming took 4 bases from V and 7 from J, leaving 13 bases between them. Germline V gene sequence: CDR1 MGHRA, CDR2 YSYEKL. The CDR3 coding sequence is TGCGCCAGCAGCCGAGAGATACAGGGTGAAGCTTTCTTT. Protein product: CASSREIQGEAFF.

The table lists this clonotype with many counts. The chain employs TRBV2 and TRBJ1-3; the D is unclear. With 1 base removed from V and 0 bases from J, the gap between germline ends came to 10 bases. CDR1 and CDR2 from the germline V gene are SNHLY and FYNNEI. The CDR3 length is 16 residues. The CDR3 region is CASSEEVLVSGNTIYF. The CDR3 region has the DNA TGTGCCAGCAGTGAAGAAGTGCTCGTCTCTGGAAACACCATATATTTT.

There are many counts of this clonotype. The genes are TRBV2 and TRBJ1-2; 9 bases map to TRBD1. Germline loops: CDR1 SNHLY, CDR2 FYNNEI. J lost 4 bases, V lost 7 bases, and 4 bases had no gene match. The CDR3 runs 13 residues. The CDR3 spells CASIKDRGYGYTF. CDR3 in DNA: TGTGCCAGCATCAAGGACAGGGGCTATGGCTACACCTTC.

There are many counts of this clonotype. The chain has TRBV7-2 and TRBJ1-2; D not resolved. The V end lost 1 base, the J end lost 2 bases, and 17 bases lay between the germline ends. CDR1 is SGHTA and CDR2 is FQGNSA in the germline V gene. The CDR3 extends over 17 amino acids. The CDR3 sequence is CASSLGFFPDANYGYTF. The DNA of the CDR3 is TGTGCCAGCAGCTTAGGCTTTTTCCCGGATGCCAACTATGGCTACACCTTC.

There are many counts of this clonotype. The rearrangement uses TRBV29-1 and TRBJ2-2, with D tentatively TRBD1 or TRBD2 (5 bases each). Trimming removed 7 bases at V and 4 bases at J, with 10 bases between. This CDR3 spans 12 amino acids. Germline V gene data show CDR1 as SQVTM and CDR2 as ANQGSEA. CDR3 coding DNA: TGCAGCGGGGACGTGGGCACCGGGGAGCTGTTTTTT. This encodes CSGDVGTGELFF.

This clonotype occurred a few times. The V and J genes are TRBV12-3 or TRBV12-4 and TRBJ2-7; D call uncertain. V was shortened by 2 bases and J by 6 bases, with 8 bases between the two germline ends. The CDR3 loop spans 12 amino acids. DNA for the CDR3: TGTGCCAGCAGTTTAAGGGCAGCCGAGCAGTACTTC. It is translated as CASSLRAAEQYF.

This chain connects TRBV29-1 to TRBJ2-5; 10 bases agree with TRBD2. V trimming: 4 bases; J trimming: 4 bases; junction bases outside the gene matches: 6. Germline CDR1 and CDR2: SQVTM and ANQGSEA. CDR3 length equals 14 residues. The chain's CDR3 is CSVASGSYGETQYF. The DNA for the CDR3 is TGCAGCGTTGCTAGCGGGAGTTACGGAGAGACCCAGTACTTC.

In its sample, this clonotype was seen many times. J is TRBJ1-2 and V is TRBV12-3 or TRBV12-4, with 11 nucleotides matching TRBD1. Trimming at V came to 0 bases and at J to 3 bases, leaving 3 bases not matched to a gene. The CDR3 has 16 residues. This chain's CDR3 is CASSLAGTGGDYGYTF. CDR3 sequence (DNA): TGTGCCAGCAGTTTAGCGGGGACAGGGGGAGACTATGGCTACACCTTC.